This TCR beta chain came from a study of shared clonotypes between healthy human individuals. Concerning this clone itself: The sample contains more than one DNA sequence encoding this CDR3.

This was a deep-level run. TCRdb keeps only in-frame clones here, not all; method: immunoSEQ multiplex PCR. The table has millions of clones, more than 85% seen once. Naive-designated CD8 cells lacked CD45RO, were positively enriched for CCR7, and omitted terminally differentiated effector memory CD45RA+ cells. The J segment lost 4 bases and the V segment lost 3 bases, leaving 6 bases of the junction unmatched. Germline CDR1 reads SGHRS; CDR2 reads YFSETQ. CDR3 length equals 15 residues. This sequence joins TRBV5-1 and TRBJ2-7; the match to TRBD1 covers 11 bases. Sequencing was performed on naive CD8+ T cells from PBMCs. The origin of this receptor is a man aged 18 to 35 in good health. Some clones in this sample may be carry-over from other donors' samples. CDR3: CASSSPGQGVYEQYF. CDR3 coding DNA: TGCGCCAGCAGCTCCCCGGGACAGGGGGTGTACGAGCAGTACTTC.